This paragraph reports one T cell receptor (beta chain). The antigen is undetermined. The Oncomine TCR Beta short-read assay was applied to DNA of cultured CD4+ T cells. From the PCR reads, TCRdb called clonotypes with MiXCR, one entry per CDR3 protein. The sample has about 12,000 distinct CDR3 sequences, approximately 37% seen once. This sample was included in a study of vaccination and CD4 T cells after COVID-19. Study overall: In culture, cells were exposed to overlapping spike peptides from SARS-CoV-2, HCoV-NL63, HCoV-OC43 and HCoV-229E.

The treatment here: roughly 10-day PBMC culture with coronavirus spike peptide pools or control peptides (ViraFEST assay). The culture of around 2.2 million PBMCs per well included 9.5 to 10 IU/ml IL-2 and around 11 ug/ml peptide pools. The authors isolated CD4+ T cells by negative selection after around 10 days of culture. Trimming cost V 7 bases and J 1 base, with 8 bases left between them. Germline loops: CDR1 SNHLY, CDR2 FYNNEI. The CDR3 length is 14 residues. Sequencing was carried out using cultured CD4+ T cells from blood. The rearrangement joins TRBV2 to TRBJ2-6; tentative D call: TRBD1 (6 bases). The TCR sequence derives from a human donor with COVID-19. The DNA for the CDR3 is TGTGCCAGCATGAGGGGGTCTGGGGCCAACGTCCTGACTTTC. This codes for CASMRGSGANVLTF.